Following are 5 T cell receptor beta chains from one sample sequenced in a study of blood T cell repertoires in COVID-19. Assay used: immunoSEQ multiplex PCR; TCRdb lists only in-frame clones, some missing. Of some 250,000 clones in the sample, 88% were seen once. The specimen sequenced was peripheral blood. These receptors were obtained from a woman aged 25-40 years with acute or convalescent COVID-19.

This rearrangement joins TRBV7-2 to TRBJ2-1; TRBD1 might be the D (6 bases). The CDR3 runs 16 residues. The V end lost 1 base, the J end lost 2 bases, and 12 bases lay between the germline ends. CDR1 is SGHTA and CDR2 is FQGNSA in the germline V gene. In nucleotides, the CDR3 is TGTGCCAGCAGCTTAGTCACAGGGAGACCCTACAATGAGCAGTTCTTC. It specifies CASSLVTGRPYNEQFF.

The chain recombines TRBV5-1 with TRBJ1-6, with D possibly TRBD1 on 6 matching bases. V was pared by 0 bases and J by 10 bases, with 14 bases between. CDR1 is SGHRS and CDR2 is YFSETQ in the germline V gene. CDR3 size: 15 residues. CDR3 nucleotides: TGCGCCAGCAGCTTGGCCCTTGCAGGGGACTCACCCCTCCACTTT. It encodes CASSLALAGDSPLHF.

This sequence joins TRBV3-1 (or the pseudogene TRBV3-2) and TRBJ2-7; 12 bases agree with TRBD2. V dropped 3 bases and J dropped 4; count of bases not matched to a gene: 4. CDR1 and CDR2 from the germline V gene are LGHDT and YNNKEL (reference sequence). The CDR3 is 15 amino acids. The CDR3 bases are TGTGCCAGCAGCCACGGACTAGCGGGAAAGTACGAGCAGTACTTC. Its translation: CASSHGLAGKYEQYF.

V and J are TRBV19 and TRBJ1-2; 9 bases agree with TRBD1. The CDR3 totals 15 residues. With 5 bases clipped from V and 7 bases from J, the junction kept 11 bases outside the gene matches. Per the germline V gene, CDR1 is LNHDA and CDR2 is SQIVND (reference sequence). The CDR3: CASSLTGGTSFGYTF. CDR3 nucleotide sequence: TGTGCCAGTAGTCTAACAGGGGGCACGTCTTTTGGCTACACCTTC. The full variable domain, rest sourced from reference TRBV19 and TRBJ1-2, is DGGITQSPKYLFRKEGQNVTLSCEQNLNHDAMYWYRQDPGQGLRLIYYSQIVNDFQKGDIAEGYSVSREKKESFPLTVTSAQKNPTAFYLCASSLTGGTSFGYTFGSGTRLTVV.

This sequence joins TRBV14 and TRBJ1-2; 7 bases map to TRBD1. Germline CDR1 reads SGHDN; CDR2 reads FVKESK. The CDR3 loop spans 17 amino acids. The V and J ends lost 0 bases and 1 base, in that order; junction bases with no gene match: 8. The CDR3 bases are TGTGCCAGCAGCCAAGATTATGCCCAGGGGGGTAACTATGGCTACACCTTC. It is translated as CASSQDYAQGGNYGYTF.